What follows are 5 T cell receptor beta chains derived from one specimen sequenced in a study of blood T cell repertoires in COVID-19. TCRdb's table, derived via immunoSEQ multiplex PCR, lists solely in-frame clones and lacks some. The sample includes fewer than 300,000 clones, 81% seen only once; the top ten take 2.5% to 3%. Material for sequencing was peripheral blood. These receptors came from a woman aged 60-75 years with active or convalescent COVID-19.

This chain joins TRBV5-1 and TRBJ2-1, with TRBD2 identical over 12 bases. Unmatched junction bases numbered 5, after V lost 0 bases and J lost 4 bases. The germline V gene encodes CDR1 SGHRS and CDR2 YFSETQ. The CDR3 spans 17 residues. The CDR3 is CASSLGRLAGAYNEQFF. The CDR3 region has the DNA TGCGCCAGCAGCTTGGGGCGACTAGCGGGGGCTTACAATGAGCAGTTCTTC.

This clone turned up a few times. J is TRBJ1-1 and V is TRBV11-2, with TRBD1 identical over 8 bases. J was trimmed by 2 bases and V by 3 bases; bases with no gene match: 2. The V gene's germline CDR1 is SGHAT and CDR2 FQNNGV. CDR3 length equals 14 residues. The CDR3 region is CASSFQGANTEAFF. CDR3 sequence (DNA): TGTGCCAGCAGCTTTCAGGGGGCCAACACTGAAGCTTTCTTT. The entire variable domain, with the rest obtained from reference TRBV11-2 and TRBJ1-1, is as follows: EAGVAQSPRYKIIEKRQSVAFWCNPISGHATLYWYQQILGQGPKLLIQFQNNGVVDDSQLPKDRFSAERLKGVDSTLKIQPAKLEDSAVYLCASSFQGANTEAFFGQGTRLTVV.

This chain links TRBV6-2 or TRBV6-3 with TRBJ1-2; D is ambiguous. Per germline, CDR1 MNHEY and CDR2 SVGEGT. The CDR3 has 13 amino acids. Trimming cost V 6 bases and J 5 bases, with 13 bases left between them. This chain's CDR3 is CASSPRESYGYTF. The CDR3 coding sequence is TGTGCCAGCAGCCCGAGGGAGTCTTATGGCTACACCTTC.

V usage is TRBV4-2 and J usage is TRBJ1-3; 8 nucleotides line up with TRBD1. Trimming removed 0 bases from V and 3 bases from J; junction bases left unmatched: 10. The CDR3 consists of 18 residues. Germline CDR1 reads LGHNA; CDR2 reads YNFKEQ. The CDR3 nucleotides are TGTGCCAGCAGCCAAGATCTCTGGACAGGGACCTATGGAAACACCATATATTTT. Its translation is CASSQDLWTGTYGNTIYF.

The chain combines TRBV7-8 with TRBJ2-1, with TRBD1 matching 11 bases. CDR1 and CDR2 (germline): SGHVS, FQNEAQ. Trimming took 4 bases from V and 8 from J; bases not matched to a gene: 10. The CDR3 loop spans 16 amino acids. The chain's CDR3 is CASSSRTGQGVDEQFF. The CDR3 nucleotides read TGTGCCAGCAGCTCTCGTACGGGACAGGGGGTAGATGAGCAGTTCTTC. The variable domain in full, completed from reference TRBV7-8 and TRBJ2-1, reads GAGVSQSPRYKVAKRGQDVALRCDPISGHVSLFWYQQALGQGPEFLTYFQNEAQLDKSGLPSDRFFAERPEGSVSTLKIQRTQQEDSAVYLCASSSRTGQGVDEQFFGPGTRLTVL.